What follows describes a single T cell receptor beta chain. Its antigen is unknown. Everyone in the study who had HIV was treated in the United States. The entry originates in a study of long-term antiretroviral therapy in people with HIV. Study-wide results and limits: ART adherence, viral resistance and therapy changes were undocumented.

The V segment lost 4 bases and the J segment 3 bases; nucleotides outside the gene matches: 6. CDR3 length: 15 amino acids. Per the germline V gene, CDR1 is SGHNT and CDR2 is YYREEE (reference sequence). Sequencing relied on immunoSEQ assay v3.0, run at survey level. The target of sequencing was 40,000-50,000 T-cell genomes per sample. Libraries were prepared by immunoSEQ multiplex PCR; TCRdb keeps only in-frame clonotypes and omits some of them. The sample has 14,000 or so clones; approximately 82% are singletons. The chain combines TRBV5-4 with TRBJ2-1, with 8 bases lining up with TRBD2. This sequence was found in a man in his thirties or forties with HIV. Sequences were derived from unsorted PBMCs, sampled 0.4 years after starting antiretroviral therapy. The CDR3, as DNA: TGTGCCAGCAGCCAGGATCGGGGGGGCTACAATGAGCAGTTCTTC. Translation gives CASSQDRGGYNEQFF.